A selection of T cell receptor beta chains follows, all from one sample in a study of blood T cells in healthy people across ages. TCRdb passed the 5' RACE reads through MiXCR, listing each CDR3 protein once. The sample includes some 370,000 distinct CDR3 sequences, approximately 52% of them seen just once. The sequenced sample was blood. The source of these receptors is a man in his fifties or sixties in good health. Both conserved end residues are part of each CDR3. A D gene is named only where the DNA matches it firmly. Size values are once, few and many counts, or a class for expanded clones, and some rows have none.

j_call,d_call,clone_size,v_call,cdr3_aa,cdr3_nt
TRBJ2-5,-,many,TRBV5-1,CASSLGVSAETQYF,TGCGCCAGCAGCTTAGGGGTTTCGGCAGAGACCCAGTACTTC
TRBJ2-7,-,-,TRBV4-2,CASSQVRQGGYEQYF,TGTGCCAGCAGCCAAGTTCGACAGGGAGGCTACGAGCAGTACTTC
TRBJ2-5,-,-,TRBV5-6,CASSLDPASVFGETQYF,TGTGCCAGCAGCTTGGATCCGGCTAGCGTTTTCGGTGAGACCCAGTACTTC
TRBJ2-7,-,many,TRBV4-2,CASSQERGFSYEQYF,TGTGCCAGCAGCCAAGAACGGGGATTCTCCTACGAGCAGTACTTC
TRBJ2-7,-,-,TRBV12-3/TRBV12-4,CASSFLEEQYF,TGTGCCAGCAGTTTCCTGGAGGAGCAGTACTTC
TRBJ1-6,-,-,TRBV3-1,CASSPGVGPILRSPLHF,TGTGCCAGCAGCCCCGGAGTCGGGCCCATCCTCCGTTCACCCCTCCACTTT
TRBJ2-3,TRBD2,few,TRBV2,CASSFDSGIFTDTQYF,TGTGCCAGCAGTTTCGATAGCGGGATATTTACAGATACGCAGTATTTT
TRBJ2-7,TRBD2,-,TRBV20-1,CSSGGAREQYF,TGCAGTAGCGGGGGGGCCCGCGAGCAGTACTTC
TRBJ2-1,-,once,TRBV29-1,CSAKGGVVHSKQFF,TGCAGCGCGAAAGGTGGGGTGGTCCACAGTAAGCAGTTCTTC
TRBJ1-5,-,-,TRBV10-3,CAISESGGNNQPQHF,TGTGCCATCAGTGAGTCGGGGGGGAACAATCAGCCCCAGCATTTT
TRBJ2-4,-,few,TRBV5-1,CASSTTGPKNIQYF,TGCGCCAGCAGTACCACAGGTCCCAAAAACATTCAGTACTTC
TRBJ1-2,-,many,TRBV29-1,CSVIMGANGYTF,TGCAGCGTTATTATGGGGGCGAATGGCTACACCTTC
TRBJ1-4,TRBD1,many,TRBV29-1,CSVGTGREKLFF,TGCAGCGTCGGGACAGGGCGTGAAAAACTGTTTTTT
TRBJ1-2,TRBD1,-,TRBV6-6,CASSYSVGVGGVYGYTF,TGTGCCAGCAGTTACTCGGTTGGGGTAGGGGGCGTTTATGGCTACACCTTC
TRBJ2-4,TRBD2,-,TRBV29-1,CSVETSGVGEQYF,TGCAGCGTTGAGACTAGCGGGGTAGGGGAGCAGTACTTC
TRBJ1-4,-,few,TRBV7-8,CASSLLGGPNEKLFF,TGTGCCAGCAGCTTATTGGGGGGCCCTAATGAAAAACTGTTTTTT
TRBJ2-1,TRBD2,-,TRBV11-2,CASSLGGGADNEQFF,TGTGCCAGCAGCTTAGGCGGGGGGGCTGACAATGAGCAGTTCTTC
TRBJ2-1,TRBD1,-,TRBV7-2,CASRQGTGGNYNEQFF,TGTGCCAGCAGACAAGGGACAGGGGGCAACTACAATGAGCAGTTCTTC
TRBJ2-1,-,few,TRBV12-5,CASGYGEAQFF,TGTGCTAGTGGCTACGGGGAGGCGCAGTTCTTC
TRBJ1-5,-,many,TRBV29-1,CSVSQGLRQPQHF,TGCAGCGTCTCACAGGGACTACGTCAGCCCCAGCATTTT
TRBJ1-6,-,few,TRBV28,CASTRQGFNSPLHF,TGTGCCAGCACCCGTCAGGGGTTTAATTCACCCCTCCACTTT
TRBJ2-3,-,-,TRBV6-5,CASSYGGPNTDTQYF,TGTGCCAGCAGTTACGGGGGCCCGAACACAGATACGCAGTATTTT
TRBJ2-5,-,-,TRBV11-1,CASSSDRQETQYF,TGTGCCAGCAGCTCTGACAGGCAAGAGACCCAGTACTTC
TRBJ2-5,-,-,TRBV6-1,CASRGLETQYF,TGTGCCAGCAGGGGACTCGAGACCCAGTACTTC
TRBJ2-5,-,-,TRBV28,CASRLQGETQYF,TGTGCCAGCAGACTCCAAGGGGAGACCCAGTACTTC
TRBJ2-3,TRBD2,-,TRBV24-1,CATSDRGDRLDTQYF,TGTGCCACCAGTGATCGGGGGGATCGGCTAGATACGCAGTATTTT
TRBJ2-7,-,few,TRBV28,CASSSGVRGEQYF,TGTGCCAGCTCCTCGGGGGTTAGAGGCGAGCAGTACTTC
TRBJ2-7,-,-,TRBV7-9,CASSLAGETSSYEQYF,TGTGCCAGCAGCTTAGCGGGGGAAACGAGCTCCTACGAGCAGTACTTC
TRBJ2-1,-,-,TRBV2,CASSTTNTLGREQFF,TGTGCCAGCAGCACCACAAACACCCTTGGTCGGGAGCAGTTCTTC
TRBJ2-3,TRBD2,few,TRBV28,CASSASGGVDTQYF,TGTGCCAGCAGTGCTAGCGGGGGGGTAGATACGCAGTATTTT
TRBJ2-1,TRBD2,-,TRBV20-1,CSGLLAGGKNEQFF,TGCAGTGGCTTACTAGCGGGGGGTAAGAATGAGCAGTTCTTC
TRBJ1-2,-,many,TRBV25-1,CASSEEVPERGNYGYTF,TGTGCCAGCAGTGAAGAGGTCCCCGAAAGGGGTAACTATGGCTACACCTTC
TRBJ2-4,-,-,TRBV20-1,CSAPSWTDLAKNIQYF,TGCAGTGCTCCTTCCTGGACAGACCTAGCCAAAAACATTCAGTACTTC
TRBJ2-3,-,-,TRBV5-6,CAGSSRADTQYF,TGTGCCGGCTCGAGTAGGGCAGATACGCAGTATTTT
TRBJ2-5,-,-,TRBV7-9,CASSLALGSQETQYF,TGTGCCAGCAGCTTAGCCCTAGGTTCACAAGAGACCCAGTACTTC
TRBJ1-1,-,-,TRBV30,CAWSVSRVKNTEAFF,TGTGCCTGGAGTGTTAGCAGGGTTAAGAACACTGAAGCTTTCTTT
TRBJ2-5,-,few,TRBV4-3,CASSQDLGRGASLTLRETQYF,TGCGCCAGCAGCCAAGATTTGGGTCGAGGGGCTAGCCTTACGCTCCGGGAGACCCAGTACTTC
TRBJ2-7,-,-,TRBV10-3,CAISAEAGSSYEQYF,TGTGCCATCAGTGCGGAAGCGGGCAGCTCCTACGAGCAGTACTTC
TRBJ2-1,-,few,TRBV20-1,CSASRQSSYNEQFF,TGCAGTGCTAGCCGACAGAGCTCCTACAATGAGCAGTTCTTC
TRBJ2-3,-,-,TRBV16,CASSQVGTPTQYF,TGTGCCAGCAGCCAAGTGGGGACTCCAACGCAGTATTTT
TRBJ2-1,TRBD2,-,TRBV6-5,CASSYSPRLAGDEQFF,TGTGCCAGCAGTTACTCACCTAGACTAGCGGGGGATGAGCAGTTCTTC
TRBJ1-4,-,-,TRBV18,CASRTGPQGKLFF,TGTGCCAGCCGAACGGGACCCCAAGGGAAACTGTTTTTT
TRBJ2-2,-,-,TRBV30,CAWRVVGSLYRGELFF,TGTGCCTGGAGGGTTGTCGGGAGCCTATATAGAGGGGAGCTGTTTTTT
TRBJ1-2,-,-,TRBV3-1,CASSPQGGIYGYTF,TGTGCCAGCAGCCCCCAAGGTGGGATCTATGGCTACACCTTC
TRBJ2-1,TRBD2,few,TRBV12-3/TRBV12-4,CASTKRSSGGGEQFF,TGTGCCAGCACCAAGAGGTCTAGCGGGGGTGGTGAGCAGTTCTTC
TRBJ2-7,-,-,TRBV6-2/TRBV6-3,CASSRETSYEQYF,TGTGCCAGCAGCCGGGAGACATCCTACGAGCAGTACTTC
TRBJ2-5,TRBD2,-,TRBV7-2,CASSLSLAGRETQYF,TGTGCCAGCAGCCTGTCACTAGCGGGAAGAGAGACCCAGTACTTC
TRBJ2-7,TRBD1,-,TRBV30,CAGKTGPYEQYF,TGTGCCGGAAAGACAGGGCCCTACGAGCAGTACTTC
TRBJ1-6,-,few,TRBV12-3/TRBV12-4,CASSFRSSYNSPLHF,TGTGCCAGCAGTTTTCGGAGCTCCTATAATTCACCCCTCCACTTT
TRBJ2-2,-,few,TRBV12-3/TRBV12-4,CASSGDTGELFF,TGTGCCAGCAGTGGGGACACCGGGGAGCTGTTTTTT
TRBJ1-5,-,few,TRBV6-4,CASSAGRTQPQHF,TGTGCCAGCAGTGCGGGACGGACTCAGCCCCAGCATTTT
TRBJ2-1,TRBD2,-,TRBV24-1,CATSGGLAATYNEQFF,TGTGCCACCAGTGGGGGACTAGCGGCAACCTACAATGAGCAGTTCTTC
TRBJ2-1,-,few,TRBV5-1,CASSLETVNNEQFF,TGCGCCAGCAGCTTGGAGACAGTGAACAATGAGCAGTTCTTC
TRBJ2-7,TRBD1,-,TRBV7-9,CASSIRQGVHEQYF,TGTGCCAGCAGCATACGACAGGGGGTCCACGAGCAGTACTTC
TRBJ2-5,TRBD2,-,TRBV29-1,CSGFGLAYQETQYF,TGCAGCGGCTTCGGACTAGCGTACCAAGAGACCCAGTACTTC